What follows are 8 T cell receptor beta chains derived from one specimen sequenced in a study of cytomegalovirus exposure and HLA in healthy donors. The PCR ran on 60 Vbeta and 13 Jbeta primers. Generated by immunoSEQ multiplex PCR, the TCRdb table keeps only in-frame clones and is missing some. The data hold roughly 100,000 clones, with around 65% observed a single time. The sample consisted of PBMCs. These receptors came from a woman between 50 and 59 years old in good health and CMV-seronegative.

The sample holds a few counts of this clone. V gene TRBV12-5 combines with J gene TRBJ2-3; tentative D call: TRBD2 (6 bases). Trimming pared 5 bases from V and 5 bases from J, leaving 14 bases between. This CDR3 spans 14 amino acids. From germline, CDR1 is LGHNT and CDR2 FRNRAP. This CDR3 reads CASGRDSREDTQYF. DNA of the CDR3: TGTGCTAGTGGTCGGGACTCGAGGGAAGATACGCAGTATTTT.

The genes are TRBV15 and TRBJ1-1; 7 nucleotides match TRBD1. The CDR3 loop spans 16 amino acids. Germline trimming cut 0 bases from V and 0 bases from J; bases unmatched to any gene: 4. The germline gives CDR1 LNHNV, CDR2 YYDKDF (reference sequence). In DNA form, the CDR3 reads TGTGCCACCAGCAGAGATTTCGGGACAGTGAACACTGAAGCTTTCTTT. Translated: CATSRDFGTVNTEAFF.

About this clone: At one boundary the junction diverges from the germline segment, which might be a read error. The chain employs TRBV7-9 and TRBJ1-5; no clear D gene. Germline loops: CDR1 SEHNR, CDR2 FQNEAQ (reference sequence). CDR3 length equals 12 residues. CDR3 bases: TGTTCCAGCAGCTTAGGTTCCAGGCCCCAGCATTTT. Amino acid sequence: CSSSLGSRPQHF.

CDR3 region: CASSFGGGGTDTQYF. The CDR3 DNA is TGTGCCAGCAGTTTTGGGGGAGGAGGCACAGATACGCAGTATTTT. The genes are TRBV27 and TRBJ2-3; TRBD2 is a possible D gene (6 bases). V lost 3 bases and J 1 base, leaving 11 bases between the germline ends. Looked up from germline, CDR1 is MNHEY and CDR2 is SMNVEV (reference sequence). The length of the CDR3 is 15 residues.

The V gene is TRBV2, the J gene TRBJ1-2; possible D gene TRBD1, 6 bases. The V end lost 6 bases, the J end lost 3 bases, and 20 bases lay between the germline ends. Germline V gives CDR1 SNHLY, CDR2 FYNNEI. The CDR3 has 16 residues. The CDR3 sequence: CASRENVVRGHYGYTF. In DNA, the CDR3 is TGTGCCAGCAGGGAAAACGTGGTGCGGGGGCACTATGGCTACACCTTC.

This chain uses TRBV28 with TRBJ2-7; D might be TRBD1 (5 bases). The V end lost 7 bases, the J end lost 2 bases, and 15 bases lay between the germline ends. Germline V gives CDR1 MDHEN, CDR2 SYDVKM. This CDR3 has 14 amino acids. The CDR3 sequence: CASIRQGRPYEQYF. For the CDR3, the DNA is TGTGCCAGCATTAGGCAGGGTAGGCCCTACGAGCAGTACTTC.

The gene calls are TRBV7-2 and TRBJ1-2, with D maybe TRBD1 (5 bases). The CDR3 is 11 residues long. Germline CDR1 and CDR2: SGHTA and FQGNSA. The ends were cut back, 2 bases at V and 7 bases at J, with 5 bases in the middle. The CDR3 bases are TGTGCCAGCAGCTTAAGGGGTGGCTACACCTTC. Protein product: CASSLRGGYTF.

This clone has only a few counts. V and J are TRBV5-1 and TRBJ2-1; D not resolved. Germline CDR1 reads SGHRS; CDR2 reads YFSETQ. The CDR3 is 18 residues long. The V and J ends lost 1 base and 3 bases respectively, with 20 bases between them. The CDR3 is CASSLTPPGGAFYNEQFF. As DNA, the CDR3 is TGCGCCAGCAGCTTGACCCCCCCTGGCGGCGCCTTCTACAATGAGCAGTTCTTC.